The clone carrying this T cell receptor beta chain was seen a few times. Its target is not known. These data originate in a study of beta chain features in type 1 diabetes. The study reverse transcribed the entire isolated RNA, so it sequenced expressed TCRB transcripts. TCRdb's table, derived via immunoSEQ multiplex PCR, lists solely in-frame clones and lacks some. The sample holds approximately 260,000 clones; 20% are singletons and the top ten take about 0.028%. CDR3 length equals 13 residues. V was pared by 0 bases and J by 4 bases, with 0 bases of the junction left unmatched. Germline CDR1 reads SGHRS; CDR2 reads YFSETQ. Study results and caveats: People with Type 1 diabetes carried modestly yet significantly shorter TCRB CDR3s in all four CD4+ subsets. Relative to healthy donors, patients appeared to have naive, central memory and Treg TCRB repertoires that were more similar. More deletions and fewer insertions at VDJ junctions were found in patients with type 1 diabetes.

V and J are TRBV5-1 and TRBJ2-5, with 7 nucleotides matching TRBD2. This receptor was obtained from a woman between 35 and 50 years old with type 1 diabetes. The sample consisted of naive CD4+ T cells from blood. The chain's CDR3 is CASSLGEGETQYF. As DNA, the CDR3 is TGCGCCAGCAGCTTGGGGGAGGGAGAGACCCAGTACTTC.